Listed below are T cell receptor beta chains from one sample, sequenced in a study of cytomegalovirus exposure and HLA in healthy donors. Repertoires were generated with immunoSEQ multiplex PCR, while TCRdb's copy carries only in-frame clones and drops some. The sample yields roughly 280,000 clones, roughly 70% seen once. The specimen was PBMCs. The source of these receptors is a female donor in good health and CMV-seronegative. Each CDR3 is given with its conserved first and last residue. Each record gives: clone size, J gene, V gene, D gene, CDR3 protein, CDR3 DNA. A D gene is named only where the DNA matches it firmly. Some rows have no size entry. The others give once, few or many, or a class for an expanded clone.

-,TRBJ1-2,TRBV29-1,-,CSAGYSNYGYTF,TGCAGCGCGGGGTATTCTAACTATGGCTACACCTTC
-,TRBJ2-7,TRBV6-1,-,CASSPSGNEQYF,TGTGCCAGCAGTCCGTCGGGTAACGAGCAGTACTTC
-,TRBJ2-1,TRBV15,TRBD2,CATSRERLAVSYNEQFF,TGTGCCACCAGCAGAGAAAGACTAGCGGTCTCCTACAATGAGCAGTTCTTC
-,TRBJ2-5,TRBV7-9,TRBD2,CASSPFGGLAGVGETQYF,TGTGCCAGCAGCCCATTCGGGGGACTAGCGGGAGTAGGGGAGACCCAGTACTTC
-,TRBJ2-5,TRBV30,TRBD2,CAWRGLAGDEETQYF,TGTGCCTGGAGGGGACTAGCGGGAGACGAAGAGACCCAGTACTTC
-,TRBJ2-1,TRBV30,-,CAWSPGVNEQFF,TGTGCCTGGAGCCCAGGGGTAAATGAGCAGTTCTTC
-,TRBJ2-7,TRBV5-1,TRBD2,CASSLTSGGYEQYF,TGCGCCAGCAGCTTGACTAGCGGGGGGTACGAGCAGTACTTC
-,TRBJ2-7,TRBV27,TRBD2,CASSPYPNRLAGVYHEQYF,TGTGCCAGCAGTCCTTACCCCAACCGACTAGCGGGAGTTTACCACGAGCAGTACTTC
-,TRBJ1-6,TRBV29-1,-,CSVGEGYNSPLHF,TGCAGCGTTGGGGAGGGGTATAATTCACCCCTCCACTTT
-,TRBJ2-5,TRBV5-4,TRBD1,CASSSWTGVQETQYF,TGTGCCAGCAGCAGTTGGACAGGCGTTCAAGAGACCCAGTACTTC
-,TRBJ2-1,TRBV5-6,TRBD2,CASSLRAGNSYNEQFF,TGTGCCAGCAGCTTGAGAGCGGGAAATTCCTACAATGAGCAGTTCTTC
-,TRBJ1-2,TRBV28,-,CASEGTDYGYTF,TGTGCTTCGGAGGGGACTGACTATGGCTACACCTTC
-,TRBJ2-7,TRBV6-1,-,CAPDGAPDSYEQYF,TGTGCCCCCGATGGGGCCCCAGACTCCTACGAGCAGTACTTC
once,TRBJ1-1,TRBV2,TRBD1,CASSEARTGWYTEAFF,TGTGCCAGCAGTGAAGCCAGGACAGGGTGGTACACTGAAGCTTTCTTT
-,TRBJ1-1,TRBV5-1,-,CASSRLENTEAFF,TGCGCCAGCAGTAGGCTAGAGAACACTGAAGCTTTCTTT
-,TRBJ2-1,TRBV6-1,TRBD2,CASGGTSEREQFF,TGTGCCAGCGGCGGGACTAGTGAACGTGAGCAGTTCTTC
-,TRBJ2-5,TRBV5-1,TRBD1,CASRQGAINGETQYF,TGCGCCAGTCGACAGGGGGCGATCAATGGAGAGACCCAGTACTTC
few,TRBJ2-6,TRBV19,TRBD1,CASSSTGVAGANVLTF,TGTGCCAGTAGTTCGACAGGGGTGGCTGGGGCCAACGTCCTGACTTTC
-,TRBJ2-3,TRBV5-1,TRBD1,CASSLEQGIYTDTQYF,TGCGCCAGCAGCTTGGAACAGGGGATCTACACAGATACGCAGTATTTT
-,TRBJ2-1,TRBV10-1,TRBD2,CASSEMTSGYNEQFF,TGCGCCAGCAGTGAAATGACTAGCGGCTACAATGAGCAGTTCTTC
-,TRBJ1-5,TRBV30,TRBD1,CAWSRDRGLGRSNQPQHF,TGTGCCTGGAGTAGAGACAGGGGGCTGGGACGTAGCAATCAGCCCCAGCATTTT
-,TRBJ1-2,TRBV6-4,-,CASSEGFSGDGYTF,TGTGCCAGCAGCGAGGGATTTTCAGGGGATGGCTACACCTTC
-,TRBJ2-1,TRBV2,TRBD1,CASIIDRVNEQFF,TGTGCCAGCATTATAGACAGGGTCAATGAGCAGTTCTTC
-,TRBJ1-2,TRBV9,TRBD1,CASSARQGEFSLTNYGYTF,TGTGCCAGCAGCGCGCGGCAGGGGGAGTTCTCCCTAACAAACTATGGCTACACCTTC
once,TRBJ2-7,TRBV7-9,-,CASSLVPSATSYEQYF,TGTGCCAGCAGCTTAGTCCCTAGCGCGACATCCTACGAGCAGTACTTC
-,TRBJ1-4,TRBV2,-,CASATGTNNEKLFF,TGTGCCAGCGCTACAGGAACTAACAATGAAAAACTGTTTTTT